This TCR beta chain was recorded in a study of early T cells in non-severe SARS-CoV-2 infection. Study-wide context: The study sequenced bulk RNA from unsorted whole blood, with chains unpaired.

The J segment lost 7 bases and the V segment lost 6 bases, leaving 9 bases of the junction unmatched. The CDR3 consists of 13 residues. Germline lookup yields CDR1 LGHNT and CDR2 FRNRAP. Individual cDNA molecules received unique molecular identifiers. One entry per CDR3 protein, called by TCRdb with MiXCR from the 5' RACE reads. The sample yields about 81,000 distinct CDR3 sequences, about 6% seen once. Sequencing used whole blood. V is TRBV12-5 and J is TRBJ2-7; TRBD2 matches 7 bases. This clonotype originated in an adult who was a healthcare worker with PCR-confirmed SARS-CoV-2 infection or an uninfected control (not recorded which). The CDR3 bases are TGTGCTAGTGGACTGTCCGGGGGGTCTGAGCAGTACTTC. Its protein is CASGLSGGSEQYF.